This entry describes one T cell receptor (beta chain). Its antigen is unknown. This record comes from a study of cytomegalovirus exposure and HLA in healthy donors. Regarding the study as a whole: In vitro assays verified that a few CMV-associated chains recognized CMV antigens specifically. According to reports, the classifier identified cytomegalovirus status with high specificity and sensitivity.

A 120-subject validation cohort, separate from the approximately 610-subject first cohort, supplied the donors. TCRdb's copy holds only in-frame clones and misses some; the assay was immunoSEQ multiplex PCR. This table has over 200,000 clones, around 88% appearing once. The CDR3 extends over 15 amino acids. The chain uses TRBV21-1 and TRBJ2-7; TRBD1, as called in the table, went unchecked against the DNA. TRBV21-1 is labeled a pseudogene. The sample consisted of PBMCs. The receptor was derived from a woman between 18 and 29 years old in good health and CMV-seronegative. CDR3 amino acids: CASSKARDRVYEQYF. CDR3 bases: TGTGCCAGCAGCAAAGCAAGGGACAGGGTCTACGAGCAGTACTTC.